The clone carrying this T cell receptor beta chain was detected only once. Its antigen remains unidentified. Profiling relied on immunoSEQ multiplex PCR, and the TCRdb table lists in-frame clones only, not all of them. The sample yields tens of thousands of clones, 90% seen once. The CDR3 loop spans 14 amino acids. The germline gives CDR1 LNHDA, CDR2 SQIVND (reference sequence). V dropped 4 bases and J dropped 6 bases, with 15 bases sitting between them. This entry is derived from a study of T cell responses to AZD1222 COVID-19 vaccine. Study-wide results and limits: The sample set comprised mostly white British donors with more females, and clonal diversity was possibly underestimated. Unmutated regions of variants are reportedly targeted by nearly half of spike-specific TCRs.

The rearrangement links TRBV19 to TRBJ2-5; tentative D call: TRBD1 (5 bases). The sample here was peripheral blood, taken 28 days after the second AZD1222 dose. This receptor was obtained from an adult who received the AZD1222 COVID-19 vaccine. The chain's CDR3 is CASSTVDSQKTQYF. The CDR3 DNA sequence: TGTGCCAGTAGTACGGTAGACAGCCAGAAGACCCAGTACTTC.